This T cell receptor (beta chain) comes out of a study of T-cell memory formation after mild COVID-19. Findings and caveats of the study: That cross-reactive memory joined was suggested by some responding clones appearing in pre-infection memory. Contracting CD4+ clones were located mainly in CM and EM, and CD8+ clones in EMRA. Clones contracting across day 15 to 85 had a balanced CD4/CD8 profile; later expanding clones leaned CD4+.

The ends lost 3 bases at V and 12 bases at J; junction bases unmatched: 11. This CDR3 is 14 amino acids long. Via MiXCR, TCRdb re-called the 5' RACE reads, giving one row per CDR3 protein. Of about 310,000 distinct CDR3 sequences listed, roughly 21% are singletons. Regarding this clonotype: The antigen remains unidentified.

The chain uses TRBV12-3 or TRBV12-4 and TRBJ2-1, with 7 bases matching TRBD2. The sample comprised PBMCs or a T cell subset sorted from them (not recorded which). The receptor was isolated from a man aged 18 to 35 who had mild COVID-19 (a few samples of this study predate the infection). Cell type and time point are not known. CDR3 region: CASSFAGDFLAQFF. In nucleotides, the CDR3 is TGTGCCAGCAGTTTCGCGGGAGATTTTCTCGCGCAGTTCTTC.